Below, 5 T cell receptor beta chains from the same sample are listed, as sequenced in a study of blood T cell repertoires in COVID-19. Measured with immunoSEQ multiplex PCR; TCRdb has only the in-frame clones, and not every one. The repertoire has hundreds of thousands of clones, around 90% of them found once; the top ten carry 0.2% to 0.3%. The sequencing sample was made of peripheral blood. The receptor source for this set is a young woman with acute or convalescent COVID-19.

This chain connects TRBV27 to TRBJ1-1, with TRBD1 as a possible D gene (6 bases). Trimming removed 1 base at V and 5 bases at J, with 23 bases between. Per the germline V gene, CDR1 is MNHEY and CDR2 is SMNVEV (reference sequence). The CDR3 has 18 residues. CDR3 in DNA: TGTGCCAGCAGTTTATACTTAAGGGGGACGGGGCTCAGGACTGAAGCTTTCTTT. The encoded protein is CASSLYLRGTGLRTEAFF.

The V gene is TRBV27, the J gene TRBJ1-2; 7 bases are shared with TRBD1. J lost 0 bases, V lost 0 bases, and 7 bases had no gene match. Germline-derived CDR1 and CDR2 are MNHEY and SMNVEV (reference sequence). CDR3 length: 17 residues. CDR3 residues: CASSLSHPGTANYGYTF. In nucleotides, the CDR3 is TGTGCCAGCAGTTTATCCCACCCAGGGACAGCTAACTATGGCTACACCTTC.

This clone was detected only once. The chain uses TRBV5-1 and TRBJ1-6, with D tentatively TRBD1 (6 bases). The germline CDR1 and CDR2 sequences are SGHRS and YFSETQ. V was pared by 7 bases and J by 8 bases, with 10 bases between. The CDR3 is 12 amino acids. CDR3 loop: CASGRGDSPLHF. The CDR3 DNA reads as TGCGCCAGCGGCAGGGGCGATTCACCCCTCCACTTT.

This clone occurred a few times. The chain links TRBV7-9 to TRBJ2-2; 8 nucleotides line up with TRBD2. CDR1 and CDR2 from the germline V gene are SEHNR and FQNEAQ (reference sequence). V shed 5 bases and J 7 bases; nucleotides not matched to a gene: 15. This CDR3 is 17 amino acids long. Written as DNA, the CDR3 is TGTGCCAGCAGCCCACAGGGCTCCGGGGGGGCGCTCGGGGAGCTGTTTTTT. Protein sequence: CASSPQGSGGALGELFF.

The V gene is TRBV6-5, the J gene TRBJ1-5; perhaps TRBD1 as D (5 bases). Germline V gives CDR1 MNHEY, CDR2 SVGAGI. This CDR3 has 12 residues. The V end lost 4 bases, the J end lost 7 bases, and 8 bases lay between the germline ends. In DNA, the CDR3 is TGTGCCAGCAGTTCAGGGCTCCAGCCCCAGCATTTT. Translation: CASSSGLQPQHF.